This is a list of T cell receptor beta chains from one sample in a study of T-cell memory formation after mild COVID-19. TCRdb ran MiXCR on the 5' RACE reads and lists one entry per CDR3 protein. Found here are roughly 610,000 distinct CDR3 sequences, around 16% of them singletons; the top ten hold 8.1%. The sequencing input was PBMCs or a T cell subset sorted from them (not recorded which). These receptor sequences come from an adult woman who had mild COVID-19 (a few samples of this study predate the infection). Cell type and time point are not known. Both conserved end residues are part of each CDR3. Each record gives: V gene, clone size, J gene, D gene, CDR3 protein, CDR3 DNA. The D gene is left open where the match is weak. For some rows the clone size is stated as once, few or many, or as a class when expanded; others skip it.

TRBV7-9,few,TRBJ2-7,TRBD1,CASTRDSSYEQYF,TGTGCCAGCACCCGGGACAGTTCCTACGAGCAGTACTTC
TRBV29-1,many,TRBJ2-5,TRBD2,CSVEDKSWEAGGIWLTKETQYF,TGCAGCGTTGAAGACAAGTCCTGGGAAGCGGGGGGGATCTGGTTAACTAAAGAGACCCAGTACTTC
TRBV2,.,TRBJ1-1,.,CASSSGTAPDTEAFF,TGTGCCAGCAGTTCCGGGACCGCCCCGGACACTGAAGCTTTCTTT
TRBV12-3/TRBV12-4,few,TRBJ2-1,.,CASSFAEWNEQFF,TGTGCCAGCAGTTTTGCAGAATGGAATGAGCAGTTCTTC
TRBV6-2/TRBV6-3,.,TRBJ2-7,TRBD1,CASSGQGIYEQYF,TGTGCCAGCAGTGGACAGGGAATCTACGAGCAGTACTTC
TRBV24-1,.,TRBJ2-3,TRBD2,CATSAQAGGATDTQYF,TGTGCCACCAGTGCTCAAGCGGGGGGGGCCACAGATACGCAGTATTTT
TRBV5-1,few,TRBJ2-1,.,CASSYVAGALDNEQFF,TGCGCCAGCAGTTACGTGGCGGGGGCTTTGGACAATGAGCAGTTCTTC
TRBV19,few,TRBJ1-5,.,CASSIVVNQPQHF,TGTGCCAGTAGTATAGTGGTCAATCAGCCCCAGCATTTT
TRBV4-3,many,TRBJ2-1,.,CASSQDLGQPYNEQFF,TGCGCCAGCAGCCAAGATCTCGGACAGCCATACAATGAGCAGTTCTTC
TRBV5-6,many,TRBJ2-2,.,CASSSEAGRTGELFF,TGTGCCAGCAGCTCCGAGGCAGGGCGGACCGGGGAGCTGTTTTTT
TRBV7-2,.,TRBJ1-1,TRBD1,CASSSKGQAFANTEAFF,TGTGCCAGCAGCTCTAAGGGACAGGCCTTCGCGAACACTGAAGCTTTCTTT
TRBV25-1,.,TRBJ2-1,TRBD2,CASSRGGVAGDNEQFF,TGTGCCAGCAGTCGCGGCGGGGTAGCGGGGGACAATGAGCAGTTCTTC
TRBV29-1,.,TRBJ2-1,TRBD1,CSVTGTGRETGEQFF,TGCAGCGTAACCGGGACAGGGAGAGAAACGGGTGAGCAGTTCTTC
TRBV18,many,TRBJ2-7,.,CASSPPGPAYYEQYF,TGTGCCAGCTCACCACCGGGTCCAGCCTACTACGAGCAGTACTTC
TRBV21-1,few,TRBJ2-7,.,CASSTAIRDVAYEQYF,TGTGCCAGCAGCACGGCCATCCGGGACGTCGCCTACGAGCAGTACTTC
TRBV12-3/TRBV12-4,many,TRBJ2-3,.,CASNQWASNTDTQYF,TGTGCCAGCAATCAATGGGCCTCGAACACAGATACGCAGTATTTT
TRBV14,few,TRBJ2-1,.,CASSHQDPRERSYNEQFF,TGTGCCAGCAGCCACCAAGATCCCAGGGAAAGGTCCTACAATGAGCAGTTCTTC
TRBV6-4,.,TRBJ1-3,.,CASSDPGTEGNTIYF,TGTGCCAGCAGTGACCCCGGGACGGAAGGAAACACCATATATTTT
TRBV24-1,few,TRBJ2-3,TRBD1,CATGPGQSTDTQYF,TGTGCCACTGGGCCGGGACAGAGCACAGATACGCAGTATTTT
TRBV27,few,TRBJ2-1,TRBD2,CASSLLGTSGLYNEQFF,TGTGCCAGCAGTTTATTAGGGACTAGCGGGCTCTACAATGAGCAGTTCTTC
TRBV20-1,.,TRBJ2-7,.,CSAGTTTTYEQYF,TGCAGTGCTGGAACAACGACCACCTACGAGCAGTACTTC
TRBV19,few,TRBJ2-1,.,CASSDLMGGRFNEQFF,TGTGCCAGTAGTGACCTTATGGGGGGCCGGTTCAATGAGCAGTTCTTC
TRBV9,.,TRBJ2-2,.,CASSVDEAVGELFF,TGTGCCAGCAGCGTAGATGAAGCGGTTGGGGAGCTGTTTTTT
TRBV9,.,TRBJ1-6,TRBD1,CASSATGGSPLHF,TGTGCCAGCAGCGCTACAGGGGGATCACCCCTCCACTTT
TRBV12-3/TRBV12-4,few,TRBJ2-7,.,CASSSWDSNEQYF,TGTGCCAGCAGTTCTTGGGACTCAAACGAGCAGTACTTC
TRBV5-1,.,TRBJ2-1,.,CASSRGWYEQFF,TGCGCCAGCAGCCGTGGATGGTATGAGCAGTTCTTC
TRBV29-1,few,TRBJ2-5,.,CSVEDRFIQETQYF,TGCAGCGTTGAAGATCGGTTTATTCAAGAGACCCAGTACTTC
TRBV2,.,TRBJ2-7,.,CASSRSVDYEQYF,TGTGCCAGCAGTCGGTCTGTCGACTACGAGCAGTACTTC
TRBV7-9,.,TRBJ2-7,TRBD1,CASSPLGTALYEQYF,TGTGCCAGCAGCCCCCTTGGGACAGCCCTCTACGAGCAGTACTTC
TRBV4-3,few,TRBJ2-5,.,CASSQEGSGHQETQYF,TGCGCCAGCAGCCAAGAAGGGTCGGGGCACCAAGAGACCCAGTACTTC
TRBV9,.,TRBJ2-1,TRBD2,CASSVGGAGLSSYNEQFF,TGTGCCAGCAGCGTAGGTGGAGCGGGACTTAGCTCCTACAATGAGCAGTTCTTC
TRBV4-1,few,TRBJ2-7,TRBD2,CASSQIAGTSYEQYF,TGCGCCAGCAGCCAAATCGCCGGGACTAGCTACGAGCAGTACTTC
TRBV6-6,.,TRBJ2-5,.,CASSPGGQRPNQETQYF,TGTGCCAGCAGCCCGGGGGGCCAGCGACCAAACCAAGAGACCCAGTACTTC
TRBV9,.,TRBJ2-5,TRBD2,CASSAVAGAQETQYF,TGTGCCAGCAGCGCCGTAGCGGGAGCTCAAGAGACCCAGTACTTC
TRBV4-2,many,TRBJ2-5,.,CASSPTVEETQYF,TGTGCCAGCAGCCCGACAGTGGAAGAGACCCAGTACTTC
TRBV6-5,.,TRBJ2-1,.,CASSYFGNEQFF,TGTGCCAGCAGTTATTTCGGGAATGAGCAGTTCTTC
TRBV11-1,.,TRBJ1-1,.,CASSLGHLNTEAFF,TGTGCCAGCAGCTTAGGACACCTGAACACTGAAGCTTTCTTT
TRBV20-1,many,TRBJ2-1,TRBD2,CSASSSGSWDEQFF,TGCAGTGCTAGCTCTAGCGGGAGTTGGGATGAGCAGTTCTTC
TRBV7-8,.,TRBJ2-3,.,CASSLSLGTNTQYF,TGTGCCAGCAGCTTAAGCCTCGGCACGAATACGCAGTATTTT
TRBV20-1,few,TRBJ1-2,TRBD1,CSAPITGGHGYTF,TGCAGTGCCCCCATCACAGGGGGTCATGGCTACACCTTC
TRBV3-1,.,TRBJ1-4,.,CASSQAVLGRKLFF,TGTGCCAGCAGCCAAGCAGTTTTAGGGAGGAAGCTGTTTTTT
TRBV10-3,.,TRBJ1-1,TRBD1,CATGTRQGNTEAFF,TGTGCCACCGGGACCAGACAGGGGAACACTGAAGCTTTCTTT
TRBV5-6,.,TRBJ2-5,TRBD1,CASSLAVGTGYETQYF,TGTGCCAGCAGCTTGGCCGTAGGGACAGGGTATGAGACCCAGTACTTC
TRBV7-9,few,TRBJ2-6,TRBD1,CASSPTGVGANVLTF,TGTGCCAGCAGCCCTACAGGGGTGGGGGCCAACGTCCTGACTTTC
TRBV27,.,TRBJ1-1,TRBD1,CASRGTGWFGAFF,TGTGCCAGCAGGGGGACAGGGTGGTTTGGAGCTTTCTTT
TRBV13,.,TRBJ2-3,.,CASSLWAGGTGSTDTQYF,TGTGCCAGCAGCTTATGGGCCGGGGGGACAGGAAGCACAGATACGCAGTATTTT
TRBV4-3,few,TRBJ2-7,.,CASSQDPVEGYEQYF,TGCGCCAGCAGCCAAGACCCAGTTGAGGGTTACGAGCAGTACTTC
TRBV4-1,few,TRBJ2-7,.,CASSQGRDSYYEQYF,TGCGCCAGCAGCCAAGGCCGGGACTCATACTACGAGCAGTACTTC
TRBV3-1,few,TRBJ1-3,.,CASSQVTGARGNTIYF,TGTGCCAGCAGCCAAGTTACGGGGGCGAGGGGAAACACCATATATTTT
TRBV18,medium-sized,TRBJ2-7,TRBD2,CASSPQGSGGSYEQYF,TGTGCCAGCTCACCCCAAGGGTCGGGGGGTTCGTACGAGCAGTACTTC
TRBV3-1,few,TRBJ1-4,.,CASRDGQATNEKLFF,TGTGCCAGCAGGGACGGACAAGCAACTAATGAAAAACTGTTTTTT
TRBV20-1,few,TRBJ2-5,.,CSALREPPRVQETQYF,TGCAGTGCTCTTCGAGAGCCCCCGAGGGTTCAAGAGACCCAGTACTTC
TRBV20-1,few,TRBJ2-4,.,CSASGVAKNIQYF,TGCAGTGCGAGCGGTGTAGCCAAAAACATTCAGTACTTC
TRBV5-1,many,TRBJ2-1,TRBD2,CASSQGLDLLVGDEQFF,TGCGCCAGCAGCCAGGGACTAGACCTCCTGGTCGGGGATGAGCAGTTCTTC